These 19 T cell receptor beta chains were sequenced from one sample in a study of CD8+ T cells in alopecia areata. cDNA serving as the sequencing template came from extracted, reverse transcribed RNA. Assay used: immunoSEQ multiplex PCR; TCRdb lists only in-frame clones, some missing. The table lists 45,000 to 70,000 clones, around 96% of them singletons. The sample was CD8+ T cells sorted from blood, taken at week 0. These receptors came from a human donor with alopecia areata.

The CDR3 is CASSYSGSSYNEQFF. The CDR3 bases are TGTGCCAGCAGCTATAGCGGTAGCTCCTACAATGAGCAGTTCTTC. V gene TRBV7-9 combines with J gene TRBJ2-1; a weak D match, TRBD2 (6 bases). The V gene lost 4 bases and the J gene lost 0 bases, with 10 bases spanning the gap. The CDR3 is 15 residues long. Per the germline V gene, CDR1 is SEHNR and CDR2 is FQNEAQ (reference sequence).

This clone was recorded only once. The chain combines TRBV7-9 with TRBJ1-5, with TRBD1 as a possible D gene (6 bases). Looked up from germline, CDR1 is SEHNR and CDR2 is FQNEAQ (reference sequence). Trimming removed 1 base at V and 2 bases at J, with 12 bases between. The CDR3 is made up of 16 amino acids. In DNA form, the CDR3 reads TGTGCCAGCAGCTTAGACAGGGTTGGGGGCAATCAGCCCCAGCATTTT. Translated: CASSLDRVGGNQPQHF.

On this clone: Other DNA sequences in this specimen translate into the identical CDR3. This rearrangement joins TRBV7-9 to TRBJ2-1; unclear D gene. The length of the CDR3 is 13 residues. The V gene's germline CDR1 is SEHNR and CDR2 FQNEAQ (reference sequence). V was cut by 1 base and J by 4 bases, with 5 bases left in between. The CDR3 is CASSLGQYNEQFF. The CDR3 DNA reads TGTGCCAGCAGCTTAGGACAATACAATGAGCAGTTCTTC. Using reference TRBV7-9 and TRBJ2-1 for the parts outside the CDR3, the full variable domain is DTGVSQNPRHKITKRGQNVTFRCDPISEHNRLYWYRQTLGQGPEFLTYFQNEAQLEKSRLLSDRFSAERPKGSFSTLEIQRTEQGDSAMYLCASSLGQYNEQFFGPGTRLTVL.

The chain has TRBV27 and TRBJ2-7; D gene uncertain. The CDR3 is made up of 13 amino acids. Trimming left V 6 bases short and J 4 bases short, with 13 bases between. CDR1 and CDR2 (germline): MNHEY, SMNVEV (reference sequence). The CDR3 sequence is CASRGIGYYEQYF. The CDR3 DNA follows: TGTGCCAGCAGGGGCATCGGGTATTACGAGCAGTACTTC.

The count of this clone is one. The chain uses TRBV12-5 and TRBJ2-2; D is perhaps TRBD2 (6 bases). V shed 3 bases and J shed 1 base, with 9 bases lying between them. The CDR3 runs 15 residues. The germline V gene encodes CDR1 LGHNT and CDR2 FRNRAP. Here the CDR3 reads CASGFRAGNTGELFF. In DNA form, the CDR3 reads TGTGCTAGTGGTTTTCGAGCGGGGAACACCGGGGAGCTGTTTTTT.

This sequence joins TRBV4-3 and TRBJ2-2, with D maybe TRBD2 (7 bases). Trimming cost V 1 base and J 3 bases, with 18 bases left between them. Per germline, CDR1 LGHNA and CDR2 YSLEER. The CDR3 extends over 18 amino acids. CDR3 sequence reads: CASSQVGGGGFHTGELFF. The CDR3 coding sequence is TGCGCCAGCAGCCAAGTCGGAGGCGGGGGCTTCCACACCGGGGAGCTGTTTTTT.

The chain links TRBV4-3 to TRBJ2-1; 9 bases are a match to TRBD2. V shed 3 bases, J shed 7 bases, and the junction held 7 bases outside the gene matches. This CDR3 contains 15 residues. Germline lookup yields CDR1 LGHNA and CDR2 YSLEER. This CDR3 reads CASSQIGLAGNEQFF. DNA for the CDR3: TGCGCCAGCAGCCAGATCGGGCTAGCGGGGAATGAGCAGTTCTTC.

This sequence joins TRBV9 and TRBJ2-7; 8 nucleotides line up with TRBD1. The CDR3 is 14 amino acids. J gave up 6 bases and V 3 bases, and 8 bases lay outside the gene matches. Germline V gene data show CDR1 as SGDLS and CDR2 as YYNGEE. As DNA, the CDR3 is TGTGCCAGCAGCGCAGACAGGGGAGCGGGCGAGCAGTACTTC. Translating it yields CASSADRGAGEQYF.

The chain employs TRBV6-1 and TRBJ2-5, with D possibly being TRBD1 (5 bases). The CDR3 totals 12 residues. Between the trimmed V and J ends, which lost 7 bases and 3 bases, there was a span of 9 bases. Germline CDR1 reads MNHNS; CDR2 reads SASEGT. The CDR3 loop is CASTRAKETQYF. Written as DNA, the CDR3 is TGTGCCAGCACCAGGGCTAAAGAGACCCAGTACTTC.

The rearrangement uses TRBV7-9 and TRBJ1-1, with D perhaps matching TRBD1 (5 bases). CDR1 and CDR2 from the germline V gene are SEHNR and FQNEAQ (reference sequence). Trimming removed 7 bases at V and 5 bases at J, with 17 bases between. There are 14 residues in the CDR3. The CDR3: CASTLGGAGTEAFF. The CDR3 bases are TGTGCCAGCACCCTAGGAGGGGCTGGTACTGAAGCTTTCTTT.

This chain links TRBV29-1 with TRBJ2-7; tentatively, D is TRBD1 or TRBD2 (5 bases each). The V gene lost 3 bases and the J gene lost 0 bases, with 18 bases spanning the gap. Per germline, CDR1 SQVTM and CDR2 ANQGSEA. The CDR3 spans 16 residues. The CDR3 region is CSVDVWTGASSYEQYF. In nucleotides, the CDR3 is TGCAGCGTTGATGTCTGGACCGGGGCGAGCTCCTACGAGCAGTACTTC.

V and J are TRBV7-9 and TRBJ2-5; 8 bases line up with TRBD2. The J call may be in error: the DNA end matches TRBJ2-7 better. The CDR3 spans 15 residues. Germline V gene lookup returns CDR1 SEHNR and CDR2 FQNEAQ (reference sequence). The DNA of the CDR3 is TGTGCCAGCACCGACGGGGGGGCAGGAACCTACGAGCAGTACTTC. It encodes CASTDGGAGTYEQYF.

The CDR3: CASSESSVTDTQYF. In DNA form, the CDR3 reads TGTGCCAGCAGTGAATCCAGCGTCACAGATACGCAGTATTTT. The genes are TRBV2 and TRBJ2-3; D not resolved. This CDR3 has 14 residues. Trimming shortened V by 2 bases and J by 2 bases, and 8 bases separated the two germline ends. The germline V gene has CDR1 SNHLY and CDR2 FYNNEI.

The chain uses TRBV11-2 and TRBJ2-1, with D perhaps assigned TRBD1 or TRBD2 (5 bases each). Germline CDR1 SGHAT, CDR2 FQNNGV. The CDR3 runs to 12 residues. V shed 5 bases and J shed 7 bases, with 9 bases lying between them. CDR3 nucleotides: TGTGCCAGCAGCACTGGGGGTAATGAGCAGTTCTTC. It codes for CASSTGGNEQFF.

The V gene is TRBV20-1, the J gene TRBJ1-1; D unresolved. Germline lookup yields CDR1 DFQATT and CDR2 SNEGSKA (reference sequence). V dropped 7 bases and J dropped 9 bases, with 12 bases sitting between them. The CDR3 covers 10 residues. The CDR3 loop reads CSVTREQAFF. In DNA, the CDR3 is TGCAGTGTTACCAGAGAACAAGCTTTCTTT.

The sample holds one count of this clone. The V and J genes are TRBV7-9 and TRBJ2-5; D remains ambiguous. Germline values: CDR1 SEHNR, CDR2 FQNEAQ (reference sequence). V lost 2 bases and J 1 base, leaving 8 bases between the germline ends. This CDR3 spans 14 amino acids. CDR3 sequence: CASSLKAAQETQYF. The DNA of the CDR3 is TGTGCCAGCAGCTTAAAGGCAGCCCAAGAGACCCAGTACTTC.

The CDR3 sequence: CASSLIPGMAFNNEQFF. Here the CDR3 DNA reads TGTGCCAGCAGCTTAATACCGGGGATGGCTTTCAACAATGAGCAGTTCTTC. The gene calls are TRBV7-9 and TRBJ2-1, with a weak D call TRBD2 (5 bases). The V end lost 2 bases, the J end lost 5 bases, and 19 bases lay between the germline ends. Germline CDR1 and CDR2: SEHNR and FQNEAQ (reference sequence). There are 17 residues in the CDR3.

V gene TRBV5-1 combines with J gene TRBJ2-7; weak D call: TRBD2 (6 bases). CDR3 size: 15 residues. CDR1 and CDR2 (germline): SGHRS, YFSETQ. V was cut by 7 bases and J by 3 bases, with 20 bases left in between. As DNA, the CDR3 is TGCGCCAGCGGGATGCCGGGACTCGGCCGCTACGAGCAGTACTTC. Translated: CASGMPGLGRYEQYF.

This clone was seen only once. J is TRBJ2-7 and V is TRBV29-1; D gene unclear. V was trimmed by 0 bases and J by 6 bases, leaving 12 bases between them. CDR1 is SQVTM and CDR2 is ANQGSEA in the germline V gene. The CDR3 sequence is 13 residues long. Here the CDR3 DNA reads TGCAGCGTTGAAGAGGCGCAGGCTGGCGAGCAGTACTTC. Translating it yields CSVEEAQAGEQYF.